A single sample gave rise to the 7 T cell receptor beta chains below, sequenced in a study of CD8+ T cells in alopecia areata. As the sequencing template, cDNA was produced by extracting RNA and reverse transcribing it. Produced via immunoSEQ multiplex PCR; TCRdb's table is partial and in-frame only. The sample shows roughly 250,000 clones, about 68% of them seen only once. The sequencing used CD4+ T cells sorted from blood, collected at week 0. All receptors come from a human donor with alopecia areata.

This rearrangement joins TRBV11-2 to TRBJ2-3; 11 positions agree with TRBD2. Germline V gene lookup returns CDR1 SGHAT and CDR2 FQNNGV. Trimming took 1 base from V and 5 from J; bases not matched to a gene: 5. This CDR3 comprises 16 residues. For the CDR3, the DNA is TGTGCCAGCAGCTTAGCGGATCTAGCGGGGGGAGATACGCAGTATTTT. Protein: CASSLADLAGGDTQYF.

This sequence joins TRBV30 and TRBJ1-6; D remains unclear. Germline CDR1 and CDR2: GTSNPN and SVGIG (reference sequence). V lost 3 bases and J lost 7, with 13 bases in between. This CDR3 region has 14 residues. CDR3 region: CAWRSPVGNSPLHF. Written as DNA, the CDR3 is TGTGCCTGGAGAAGTCCCGTGGGCAATTCACCCCTCCACTTT.

A single count supports this clone. The chain combines TRBV11-2 with TRBJ2-1; D might be TRBD2 (6 bases). The CDR3 spans 16 residues. Per the germline V gene, CDR1 is SGHAT and CDR2 is FQNNGV. Trimming removed 0 bases from V and 4 bases from J, with 13 bases in between. CDR3 loop: CASSLDSLAKYNEQFF. CDR3 coding DNA: TGTGCCAGCAGCTTAGATTCGCTAGCGAAATACAATGAGCAGTTCTTC. Full variable domain (missing parts from reference TRBV11-2 and TRBJ2-1): EAGVAQSPRYKIIEKRQSVAFWCNPISGHATLYWYQQILGQGPKLLIQFQNNGVVDDSQLPKDRFSAERLKGVDSTLKIQPAKLEDSAVYLCASSLDSLAKYNEQFFGPGTRLTVL.

The chain's CDR3 is CASSEGPRSYEQYF. The CDR3 bases are TGCGCCAGCAGCGAGGGCCCTCGGTCCTACGAGCAGTACTTC. The chain recombines TRBV5-1 with TRBJ2-7, with D maybe TRBD2 (5 bases). The CDR3 has 14 residues. Per the germline V gene, CDR1 is SGHRS and CDR2 is YFSETQ. The germline V and J ends were trimmed by 4 bases and 1 base, with 12 bases remaining between them. Combining the CDR3 with reference TRBV5-1 and TRBJ2-7 gives the whole variable domain KAGVTQTPRYLIKTRGQQVTLSCSPISGHRSVSWYQQTPGQGLQFLFEYFSETQRNKGNFPGRFSGRQFSNSRSEMNVSTLELGDSALYLCASSEGPRSYEQYFGPGTRLTVT.

V is TRBV30 and J is TRBJ1-1; TRBD1 is a possible D gene (5 bases). The CDR3 totals 15 residues. The germline CDR1 and CDR2 sequences are GTSNPN and SVGIG (reference sequence). V lost 1 base and J 0 bases, leaving 12 bases between the germline ends. The CDR3, as DNA: TGTGCCTGGAGTGCCCGGGGACTCCTGAACACTGAAGCTTTCTTT. Translating gives CAWSARGLLNTEAFF.

The chain uses TRBV30 and TRBJ1-3, with D unclear. The ends were cut back, 6 bases at V and 2 bases at J, with 8 bases in the middle. Per the germline V gene, CDR1 is GTSNPN and CDR2 is SVGIG (reference sequence). There are 12 residues in the CDR3. The CDR3 DNA follows: TGTGCCTGCGTAAAGGCTGGAAACACCATATATTTT. Its translation: CACVKAGNTIYF.

There are a few counts of this clone. The J gene is TRBJ1-2, the V gene TRBV9; D unresolved. Trimming shortened V by 0 bases and J by 6 bases, and 21 bases separated the two germline ends. The CDR3 is 17 residues long. Looked up from germline, CDR1 is SGDLS and CDR2 is YYNGEE. The CDR3 DNA follows: TGTGCCAGCAGCGTAGCCCCAAGGGAGACGGCGGGTCATGGCTACACCTTC. Its protein is CASSVAPRETAGHGYTF.